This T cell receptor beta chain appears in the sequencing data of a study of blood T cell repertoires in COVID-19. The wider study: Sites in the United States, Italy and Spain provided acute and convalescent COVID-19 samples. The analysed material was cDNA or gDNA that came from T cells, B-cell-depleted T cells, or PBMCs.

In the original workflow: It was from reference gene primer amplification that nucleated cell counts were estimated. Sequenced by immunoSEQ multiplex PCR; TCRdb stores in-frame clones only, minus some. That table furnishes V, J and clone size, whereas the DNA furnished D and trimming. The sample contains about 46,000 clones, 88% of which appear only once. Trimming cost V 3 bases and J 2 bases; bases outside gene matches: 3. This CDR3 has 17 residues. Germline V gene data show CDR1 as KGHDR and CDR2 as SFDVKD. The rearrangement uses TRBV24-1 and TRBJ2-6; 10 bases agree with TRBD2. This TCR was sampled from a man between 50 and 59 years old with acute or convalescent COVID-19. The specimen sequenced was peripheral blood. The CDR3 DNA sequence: TGTGCCACCAGTGATACCCTAGCGGGAGCTGGGGCCAACGTCCTGACTTTC. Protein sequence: CATSDTLAGAGANVLTF.